This T cell receptor beta chain was retrieved from a study of vaccination effects on CD4 cells after COVID-19. The table came from immunoSEQ multiplex PCR; TCRdb's copy has only in-frame clones and leaves some out. The data hold over 45,000 clones, with under 80% observed a single time. Concerning this clone itself: What it binds is unknown.

Isolating CD4+ T cells followed more than 9 days of culture. Either the BNT162b2 or mRNA-1273 vaccine was given to participants in two doses. Per germline, CDR1 SEHNR and CDR2 FQNEAQ (reference sequence). The V end was cut by 5 bases, the J end by 8 bases, with 15 bases between. CDR3 size: 14 residues. V and J are TRBV7-9 and TRBJ1-4; D ambiguous. The sequences come from CD4+ T cells from PBMCs cultured without peptide, collected after COVID-19 vaccination. The sequence was obtained from a human donor who received a COVID-19 vaccine. CDR3 amino acids: CASSPRTKVEKLFF. CDR3 nucleotide sequence: TGTGCCAGCAGCCCCAGGACGAAGGTCGAAAAACTGTTTTTT.